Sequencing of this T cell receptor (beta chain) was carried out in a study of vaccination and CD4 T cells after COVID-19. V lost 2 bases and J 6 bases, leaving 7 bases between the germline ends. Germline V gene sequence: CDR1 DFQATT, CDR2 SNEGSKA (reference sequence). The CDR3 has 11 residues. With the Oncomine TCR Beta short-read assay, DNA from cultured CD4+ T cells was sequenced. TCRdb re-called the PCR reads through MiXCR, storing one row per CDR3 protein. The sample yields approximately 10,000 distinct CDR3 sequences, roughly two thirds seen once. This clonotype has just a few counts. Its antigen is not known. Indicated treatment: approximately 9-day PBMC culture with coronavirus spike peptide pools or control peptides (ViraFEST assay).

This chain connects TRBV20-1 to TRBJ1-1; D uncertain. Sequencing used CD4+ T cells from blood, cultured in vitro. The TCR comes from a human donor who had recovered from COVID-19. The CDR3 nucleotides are TGCAGTGCTAGATTCCGAGCTGAAGCTTTCTTT. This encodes CSARFRAEAFF.